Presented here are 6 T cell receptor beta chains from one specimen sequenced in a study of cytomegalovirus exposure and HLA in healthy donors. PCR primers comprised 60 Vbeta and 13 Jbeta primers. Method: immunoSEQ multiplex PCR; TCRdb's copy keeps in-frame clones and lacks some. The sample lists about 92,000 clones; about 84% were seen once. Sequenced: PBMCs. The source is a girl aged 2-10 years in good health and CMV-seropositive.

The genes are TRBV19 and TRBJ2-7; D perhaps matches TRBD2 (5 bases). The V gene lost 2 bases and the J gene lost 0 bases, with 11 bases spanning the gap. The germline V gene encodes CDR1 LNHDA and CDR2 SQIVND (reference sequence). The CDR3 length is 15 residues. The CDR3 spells CASSIRGSVSYEQYF. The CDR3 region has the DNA TGTGCCAGTAGTATACGGGGTTCGGTCTCCTACGAGCAGTACTTC.

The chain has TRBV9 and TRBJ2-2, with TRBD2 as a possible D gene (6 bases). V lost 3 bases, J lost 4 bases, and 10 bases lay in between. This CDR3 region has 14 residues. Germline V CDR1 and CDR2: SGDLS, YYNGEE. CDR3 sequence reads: CASSGTGGTGELFF. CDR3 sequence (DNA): TGTGCCAGCAGCGGGACCGGGGGCACCGGGGAGCTGTTTTTT. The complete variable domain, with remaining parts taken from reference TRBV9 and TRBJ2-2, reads DSGVTQTPKHLITATGQRVTLRCSPRSGDLSVYWYQQSLDQGLQFLIQYYNGEERAKGNILERFSAQQFPDLHSELNLSSLELGDSALYFCASSGTGGTGELFFGEGSRLTVL.

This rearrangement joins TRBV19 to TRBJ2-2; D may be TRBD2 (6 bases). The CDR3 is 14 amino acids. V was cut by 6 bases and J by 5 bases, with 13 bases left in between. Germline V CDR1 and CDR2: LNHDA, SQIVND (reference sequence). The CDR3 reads CASSTETRTGELFF. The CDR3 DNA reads TGTGCCAGTAGCACGGAGACTAGAACCGGGGAGCTGTTTTTT.

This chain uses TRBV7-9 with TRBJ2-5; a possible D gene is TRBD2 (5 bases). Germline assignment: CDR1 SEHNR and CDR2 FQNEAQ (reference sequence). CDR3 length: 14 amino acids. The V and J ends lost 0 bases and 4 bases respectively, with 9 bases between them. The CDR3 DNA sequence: TGTGCCAGCAGCTTAGCGCATGAGGGAGAGACCCAGTACTTC. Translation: CASSLAHEGETQYF.

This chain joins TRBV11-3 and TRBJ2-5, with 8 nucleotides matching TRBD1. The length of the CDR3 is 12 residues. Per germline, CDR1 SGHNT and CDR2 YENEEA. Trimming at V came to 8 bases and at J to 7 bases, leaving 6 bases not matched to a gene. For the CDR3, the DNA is TGTGCCAGCGGACAACAGGGGGGGACCCAGTACTTC. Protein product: CASGQQGGTQYF. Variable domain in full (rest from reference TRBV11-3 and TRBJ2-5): EAGVVQSPRYKIIEKKQPVAFWCNPISGHNTLYWYLQNLGQGPELLIRYENEEAVDDSQLPKDRFSAERLKGVDSTLKIQPAELGDSAVYLCASGQQGGTQYFGPGTRLLVL.

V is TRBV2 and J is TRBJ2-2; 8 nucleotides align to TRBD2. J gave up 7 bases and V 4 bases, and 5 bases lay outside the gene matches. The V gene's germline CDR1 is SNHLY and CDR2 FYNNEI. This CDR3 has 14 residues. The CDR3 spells CASSAGREGGELFF. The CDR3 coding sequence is TGTGCCAGCAGTGCCGGGAGGGAGGGCGGGGAGCTGTTTTTT.